The clone carrying this T cell receptor (beta chain) has ten or more counts. Antigen unknown. The DNA ends 3 residues before the CDR3 does, and the rest of the CDR3 is filled in from the germline J gene. The data originate from a study of T cell clonality in common variable immunodeficiency. The CDR3 length is 13 residues. Per germline, CDR1 SGHTA and CDR2 FQGNSA. The ends lost 8 bases at V and 1 base at J; junction bases unmatched: 2. Overall study findings and caveats: Fewer TCRbeta clones were shared among CVID subjects than controls. Reportedly, TCR beta sequences from common variable immunodeficiency showed fewer deletions and N-nucleotide insertions.

This table comes from immunoSEQ multiplex PCR, and its TCRdb copy is limited to in-frame clones, with some not included. Sampling found roughly 3,100 clones, none seen once. What was sequenced was peripheral blood mononuclear cells. This chain joins TRBV7-2 and TRBJ1-1; 9 bases fit TRBD1. The receptor was derived from a human donor with common variable immunodeficiency. CDR3 residues: CASGTGTNTEAFF. The CDR3 DNA, read in part, is TGTGCCAGCGGGACAGGGACGAACACTGAA. The full variable domain, completed using reference TRBV7-2 and TRBJ1-1, is GAGVSQSPSNKVTEKGKDVELRCDPISGHTALYWYRQSLGQGLEFLIYFQGNSAPDKSGLPSDRFSAERTGGSVSTLTIQRTQQEDSAVYLCASGTGTNTEAFFGQGTRLTVV.